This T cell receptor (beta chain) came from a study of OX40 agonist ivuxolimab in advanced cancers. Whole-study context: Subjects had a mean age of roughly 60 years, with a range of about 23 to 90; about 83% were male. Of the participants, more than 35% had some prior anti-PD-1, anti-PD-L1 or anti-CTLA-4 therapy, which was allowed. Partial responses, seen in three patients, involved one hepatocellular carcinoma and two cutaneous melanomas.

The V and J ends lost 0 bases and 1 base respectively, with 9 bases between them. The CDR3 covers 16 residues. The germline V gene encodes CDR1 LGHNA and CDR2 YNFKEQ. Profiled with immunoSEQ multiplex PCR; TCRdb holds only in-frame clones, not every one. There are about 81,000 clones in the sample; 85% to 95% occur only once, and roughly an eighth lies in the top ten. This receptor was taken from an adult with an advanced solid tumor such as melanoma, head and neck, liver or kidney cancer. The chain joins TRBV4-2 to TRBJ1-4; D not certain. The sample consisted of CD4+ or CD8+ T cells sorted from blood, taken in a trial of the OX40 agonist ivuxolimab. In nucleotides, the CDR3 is TGTGCCAGCAGCCAAGATGGAGTTTTAACTAATGAAAAACTGTTTTTT. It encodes CASSQDGVLTNEKLFF.